This entry features one T cell receptor (beta chain) sequence. Its specificity is unknown. These data are taken from a study of OX40 agonist ivuxolimab in advanced cancers. Across the whole study: From roughly 20 to 85 years was the age range, with a mean of about 54 years, and about 83% were male. Study-wide findings and caveats: Low normalized T-cell clonal expansion was also seen in some nonresponders.

The CDR3 is made up of 15 amino acids. Losses at the gene ends were 8 bases for V and 3 bases for J; bases not matched to a gene: 11. TCRdb's copy holds only in-frame clones and misses some; the assay was immunoSEQ multiplex PCR. Among about 94,000 clones listed, roughly 88% were seen once. The receptor was derived from an adult with an advanced solid tumor such as melanoma, head and neck, liver or kidney cancer. The chain is built from TRBV5-3 and TRBJ1-2; the match to TRBD1 covers 9 bases. TRBV5-3 is assigned to the ORF class and has an uncertain function. Sequenced material: CD4+ or CD8+ T cells sorted from blood, taken in a trial of the OX40 agonist ivuxolimab. The CDR3 sequence is CASSPTTGGDYGYTF. The CDR3 nucleotides are TGTGCCAGCAGCCCTACCACAGGGGGCGACTATGGCTACACCTTC.